This section outlines one TCR beta chain sequence together with its context. Its cognate antigen is unknown. Unique molecular identifiers were built into the TCR beta cDNA libraries. Yield was roughly 0.5 million cDNA molecules from around 1 to 9.1 million T cells. TCRdb reprocessed the PCR reads with MiXCR, giving one entry per CDR3 protein. The sample gives hundreds of thousands of distinct CDR3 sequences, approximately 33% of which show up once; 10% to 15% is in the top ten. Germline lookup yields CDR1 MNHEY and CDR2 SVGEGT. V was clipped by 5 bases and J by 2 bases; unmatched bases: 6. There are 15 residues in the CDR3. This record belongs to a study of post-analysis software for immune sequencing data. Study-wide background: Relapsing-remitting, secondary progressive and progressive-relapsing multiple sclerosis were all included among the disease courses.

General study points: Controls showed significantly higher normalized Chao1 diversity than did multiple sclerosis patients. There were a few TRBV segments more frequent in patients than controls, and TRBV5-6, TRBV5-1 and TRBV20-1 were among them. Clustering by F measure revealed strong co-clustering among samples prepared together in one batch.

This clonotype was sampled from a girl under 18 with multiple sclerosis. Sequenced material: blood. The rearrangement uses TRBV6-2 or TRBV6-3 and TRBJ1-5; TRBD1 matches at 7 bases. CDR3 in DNA: TGTGCCAGCAGTACAGGGGTCGGGGGCAATCAGCCCCAGCATTTT. It yields the protein CASSTGVGGNQPQHF.